This T cell receptor beta chain appears in the sequencing data of a study of T cells in Graves' hyperthyroidism and ophthalmopathy. Researchers took RNA transcripts and amplified the TCR beta CDR3 regions from them. In the first-round RT-PCR of the TCR CDR3, the HTBI primer set was used. TCRdb used MiXCR to reprocess the multiplex PCR reads, holding one entry per CDR3 protein. The top ten hold less than 40% of the sample, which has roughly 710,000 distinct CDR3 sequences, over 35% seen once. A lack of ophthalmopathy progression within 18 months defined stable Graves' hyperthyroidism. Newly diagnosed patients aged 18 to 65 had hyperthyroidism of under 2 months' duration. Not enrolled were patients with uncontrolled infection, other autoimmune disease, pregnancy or lactation. The CDR3 has 17 residues. Germline V gives CDR1 ENHRY, CDR2 SYGVKD. On this clonotype: The junction departs from germline at one end; a sequencing error may be responsible.

This receptor was identified in a woman aged 40 to 49 with Graves' hyperthyroidism. This chain connects TRBV10-3 to TRBJ1-5; 9 bases are a match to TRBD1. The sequencing input was blood. CDR3 bases: TGTGCCAGCAGTTACTTCACCTCCGGGACAGGGTATCAGCCCCAGCATTTT. This encodes CASSYFTSGTGYQPQHF.